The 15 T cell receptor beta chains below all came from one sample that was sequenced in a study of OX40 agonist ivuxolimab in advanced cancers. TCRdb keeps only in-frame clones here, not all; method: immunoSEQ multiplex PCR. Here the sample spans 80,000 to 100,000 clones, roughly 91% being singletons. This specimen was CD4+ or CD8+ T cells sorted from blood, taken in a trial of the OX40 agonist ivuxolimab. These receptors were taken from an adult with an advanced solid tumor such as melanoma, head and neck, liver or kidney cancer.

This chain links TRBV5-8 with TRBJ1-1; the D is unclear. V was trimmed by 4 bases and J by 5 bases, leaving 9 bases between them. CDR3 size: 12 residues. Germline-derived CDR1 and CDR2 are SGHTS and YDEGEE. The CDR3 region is CASSPIITEAFF. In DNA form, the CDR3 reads TGTGCCAGCAGCCCTATCATTACTGAAGCTTTCTTT. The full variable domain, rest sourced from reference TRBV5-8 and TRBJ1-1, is EAGVTQSPTHLIKTRGQQATLRCSPISGHTSVYWYQQALGLGLQFLLWYDEGEERNRGNFPPRFSGRQFPNYSSELNVNALELEDSALYLCASSPIITEAFFGQGTRLTVV.

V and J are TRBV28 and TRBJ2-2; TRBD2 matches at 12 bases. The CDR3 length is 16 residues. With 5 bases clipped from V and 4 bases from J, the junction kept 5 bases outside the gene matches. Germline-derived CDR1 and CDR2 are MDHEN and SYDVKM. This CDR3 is CASSVGLAGFTGELFF. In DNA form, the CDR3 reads TGTGCCAGCAGTGTGGGACTAGCGGGTTTCACCGGGGAGCTGTTTTTT. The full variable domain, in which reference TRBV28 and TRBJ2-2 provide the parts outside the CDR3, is DVKVTQSSRYLVKRTGEKVFLECVQDMDHENMFWYRQDPGLGLRLIYFSYDVKMKEKGDIPEGYSVSREKKERFSLILESASTNQTSMYLCASSVGLAGFTGELFFGEGSRLTVL.

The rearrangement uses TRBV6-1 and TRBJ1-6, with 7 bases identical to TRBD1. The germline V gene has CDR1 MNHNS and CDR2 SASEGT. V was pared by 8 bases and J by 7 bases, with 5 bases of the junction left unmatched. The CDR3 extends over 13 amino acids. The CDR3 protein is CASETGQNSPLHF. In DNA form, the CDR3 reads TGTGCCAGCGAGACAGGGCAGAATTCACCCCTCCACTTT.

The CDR3 DNA reads TGTGCCACCTCCGGGACAGGGGGCCAGCCCCAGCATTTT. It encodes CATSGTGGQPQHF. J is TRBJ1-5 and V is TRBV6-5; the match to TRBD1 covers 12 bases. V shed 10 bases and J 7 bases; nucleotides not matched to a gene: 5. CDR3 size: 13 residues. Per the germline V gene, CDR1 is MNHEY and CDR2 is SVGAGI.

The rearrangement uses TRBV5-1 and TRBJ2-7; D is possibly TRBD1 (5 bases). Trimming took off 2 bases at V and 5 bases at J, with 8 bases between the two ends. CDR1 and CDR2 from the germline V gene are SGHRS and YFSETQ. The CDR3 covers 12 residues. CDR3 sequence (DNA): TGCGCCAGCAGCTTTGGGGCGGACGAGCAGTACTTC. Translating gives CASSFGADEQYF.

The DNA for the CDR3 is TGCGCCAGCAGGTCCTTGGCGCTAACAGATACGCAGTATTTT. Translating it yields CASRSLALTDTQYF. J is TRBJ2-3 and V is TRBV5-1, with D unclear. This CDR3 is built from 14 residues. CDR1 and CDR2 from the germline V gene are SGHRS and YFSETQ. V lost 5 bases to trimming and J lost 3 bases, with 13 bases between them.

CDR3 coding DNA: TGTGCCAGCAGCTCCGGGACAGGGGGCAATCAGCCCCAGCATTTT. Translating it yields CASSSGTGGNQPQHF. The rearrangement links TRBV7-2 to TRBJ1-5, with 10 bases fitting TRBD1. This CDR3 spans 15 amino acids. The ends lost 4 bases at V and 2 bases at J; junction bases unmatched: 2. CDR1 is SGHTA and CDR2 is FQGNSA in the germline V gene. Full variable domain (rest looked up from reference TRBV7-2 and TRBJ1-5): GAGVSQSPSNKVTEKGKDVELRCDPISGHTALYWYRQSLGQGLEFLIYFQGNSAPDKSGLPSDRFSAERTGGSVSTLTIQRTQQEDSAVYLCASSSGTGGNQPQHFGDGTRLSIL.

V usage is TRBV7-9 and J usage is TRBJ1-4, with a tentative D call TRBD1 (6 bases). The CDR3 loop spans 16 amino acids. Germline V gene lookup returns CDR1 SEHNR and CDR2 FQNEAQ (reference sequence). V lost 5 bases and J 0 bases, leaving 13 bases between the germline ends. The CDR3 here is CASSPGEGATNEKLFF. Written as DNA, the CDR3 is TGTGCCAGCAGCCCCGGAGAGGGGGCAACTAATGAAAAACTGTTTTTT.

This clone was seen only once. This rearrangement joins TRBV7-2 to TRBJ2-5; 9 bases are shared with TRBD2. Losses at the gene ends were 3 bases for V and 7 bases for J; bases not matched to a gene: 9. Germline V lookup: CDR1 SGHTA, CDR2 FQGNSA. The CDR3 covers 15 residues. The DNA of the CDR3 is TGTGCCAGCAGCTTGGGGGGGACTAGCCCTACGACCCAGTACTTC. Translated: CASSLGGTSPTTQYF.

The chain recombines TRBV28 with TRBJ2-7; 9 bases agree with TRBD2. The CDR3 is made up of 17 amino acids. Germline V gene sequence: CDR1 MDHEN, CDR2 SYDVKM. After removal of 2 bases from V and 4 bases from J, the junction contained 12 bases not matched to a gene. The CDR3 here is CASSLVPSGGRLYEQYF. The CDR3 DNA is TGTGCCAGCAGTTTAGTTCCCAGCGGGGGGCGCTTGTACGAGCAGTACTTC.

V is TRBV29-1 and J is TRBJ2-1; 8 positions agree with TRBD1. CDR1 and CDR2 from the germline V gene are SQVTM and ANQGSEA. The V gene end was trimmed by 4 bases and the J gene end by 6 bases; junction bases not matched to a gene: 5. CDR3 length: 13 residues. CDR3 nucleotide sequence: TGCAGCGTTGGACAGGGGTTCGGCAATGAGCAGTTCTTC. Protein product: CSVGQGFGNEQFF.

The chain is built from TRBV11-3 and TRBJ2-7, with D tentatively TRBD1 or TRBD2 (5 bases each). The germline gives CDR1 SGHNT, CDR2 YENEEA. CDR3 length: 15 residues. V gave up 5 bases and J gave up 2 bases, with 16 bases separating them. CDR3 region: CASSPGRIATYEQYF. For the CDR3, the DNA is TGTGCCAGCAGCCCGGGACGAATTGCGACCTACGAGCAGTACTTC.

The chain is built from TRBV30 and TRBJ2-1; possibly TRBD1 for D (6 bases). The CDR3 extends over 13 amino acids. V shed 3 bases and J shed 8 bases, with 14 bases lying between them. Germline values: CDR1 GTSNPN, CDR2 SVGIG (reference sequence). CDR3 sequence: CAWRRQGWDEQFF. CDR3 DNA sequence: TGTGCCTGGAGAAGGCAGGGGTGGGATGAGCAGTTCTTC.

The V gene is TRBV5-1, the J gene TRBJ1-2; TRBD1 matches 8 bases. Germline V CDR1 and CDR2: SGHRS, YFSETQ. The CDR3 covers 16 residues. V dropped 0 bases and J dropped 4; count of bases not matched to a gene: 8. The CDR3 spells CASSLGTGYFGYGYTF. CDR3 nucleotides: TGCGCCAGCAGCTTGGGGACAGGGTACTTCGGCTATGGCTACACCTTC.

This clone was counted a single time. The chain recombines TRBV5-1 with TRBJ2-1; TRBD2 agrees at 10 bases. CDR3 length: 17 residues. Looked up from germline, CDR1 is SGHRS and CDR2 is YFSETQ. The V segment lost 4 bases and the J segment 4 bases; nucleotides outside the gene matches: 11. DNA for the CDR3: TGCGCCAGCAGCGGCTGGACCGGGACTAGCGAGTACAATGAGCAGTTCTTC. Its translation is CASSGWTGTSEYNEQFF.